Each of the 28 T cell receptor beta chains below was sequenced from the same sample in a study of cytomegalovirus exposure and HLA in healthy donors. With 60 Vbeta and 13 Jbeta primers, the PCR was carried out. Clones were sequenced by immunoSEQ multiplex PCR, and TCRdb holds only the in-frame ones, with some missing. The table records roughly 100,000 clones, 75% of them present only once. The sequenced sample consisted of PBMCs. These receptors were collected from a man aged 40-50 years in good health and CMV-seronegative.

The sample holds one count of this clone. CDR3 amino acids: CASSLRTQETQYF. DNA for the CDR3: TGTGCCAGCAGTCTCAGGACTCAAGAGACCCAGTACTTC. The gene calls are TRBV6-1 and TRBJ2-5; tentative D call: TRBD2 (5 bases). The CDR3 spans 13 residues. With 5 bases removed from V and 2 bases from J, the gap between germline ends came to 9 bases. Germline V gives CDR1 MNHNS, CDR2 SASEGT.

The chain employs TRBV6-1 and TRBJ2-5; 9 nucleotides agree with TRBD1. The better agreement between TRBJ2-7 and the DNA end casts doubt on the J call. This CDR3 is built from 14 residues. Per germline, CDR1 MNHNS and CDR2 SASEGT. The CDR3 sequence: CASSTTGTGIEQYF. The DNA of the CDR3 is TGTGCCAGCAGCACTACCGGGACAGGGATCGAGCAGTACTTC.

There are many counts of this clone. The rearrangement joins TRBV2 to TRBJ1-2; D uncertain. Germline-derived CDR1 and CDR2 are SNHLY and FYNNEI. This CDR3 comprises 13 residues. Trimming removed 4 bases from V and 0 bases from J, with 6 bases in between. As DNA, the CDR3 is TGTGCCAGCAGTGCGTCCCCTAACTATGGCTACACCTTC. It specifies CASSASPNYGYTF.

The chain carries TRBV21-1 and TRBJ2-1; the tabulated D call, TRBD1, remains unverified against the DNA. TRBV21-1 is classified as a pseudogene. This CDR3 region has 16 residues. The CDR3 protein is CASSKATGECYNEQFF. The CDR3 region has the DNA TGTGCCAGCAGCAAGGCTACAGGGGAATGTTACAATGAGCAGTTCTTC.

This clone was counted a few times. The V gene is TRBV5-1, the J gene TRBJ2-6; no clear D. Trimming took off 4 bases at V and 0 bases at J, with 8 bases between the two ends. This CDR3 is built from 15 residues. The germline V gene has CDR1 SGHRS and CDR2 YFSETQ. The CDR3 is CASSPLSSGANVLTF. CDR3 bases: TGCGCCAGCAGCCCCCTGAGCTCTGGGGCCAACGTCCTGACTTTC.

The chain recombines TRBV2 with TRBJ1-4; 9 bases line up with TRBD1. Losses at the gene ends were 1 base for V and 10 bases for J; bases not matched to a gene: 7. Germline CDR1 and CDR2: SNHLY and FYNNEI. The CDR3 contains 15 residues. The CDR3 spells CASSEVGTGWGKLFF. In DNA, the CDR3 is TGTGCCAGCAGTGAAGTTGGGACAGGGTGGGGAAAACTGTTTTTT.

The genes are TRBV18 and TRBJ1-1; TRBD1 is a possible D gene (5 bases). Trimming shortened V by 3 bases and J by 1 base, and 12 bases separated the two germline ends. The CDR3 contains 15 residues. Germline V gene sequence: CDR1 KGHSH, CDR2 LQKENI. The CDR3 DNA follows: TGTGCCAGCTCACCTTCGACAGTACAGAACACTGAAGCTTTCTTT. It translates to CASSPSTVQNTEAFF.

This chain connects TRBV6-1 to TRBJ1-1; perhaps TRBD1 as D (5 bases). Per the germline V gene, CDR1 is MNHNS and CDR2 is SASEGT. The V end lost 2 bases, the J end lost 10 bases, and 17 bases lay between the germline ends. CDR3 length: 14 residues. CDR3 coding DNA: TGTGCCAGCAGTGAATCGGGGCGGGGTAATGGAGCTTTCTTT. This encodes CASSESGRGNGAFF.

The chain carries TRBV27 and TRBJ1-1; no firm D call. The CDR3 is 13 residues long. Per the germline V gene, CDR1 is MNHEY and CDR2 is SMNVEV (reference sequence). V was cut by 4 bases and J by 3 bases, with 9 bases left in between. This chain's CDR3 is CASSSHRDTEAFF. CDR3 nucleotide sequence: TGTGCCAGCAGTTCACATCGGGACACTGAAGCTTTCTTT.

This clone was picked up a small number of times. V and J are TRBV6-6 and TRBJ2-2; D ambiguous. From germline, CDR1 is MNHNY and CDR2 SVGAGI (reference sequence). V was clipped by 2 bases and J by 0 bases, with 7 bases between them. The CDR3 runs to 15 residues. CDR3 nucleotides: TGTGCCAGCAGTTACCGGCTAGCGAACACCGGGGAGCTGTTTTTT. The encoded protein is CASSYRLANTGELFF.

The chain uses TRBV21-1 and TRBJ2-7; the DNA was not used to check the table's D call, TRBD1. TRBV21-1 corresponds to a pseudogene. The CDR3 sequence is 18 residues long. CDR3 protein: CASSKGSPGRKPSYEQYF. The CDR3 DNA sequence: TGTGCCAGCAGCAAAGGGTCCCCAGGTAGGAAACCCTCCTACGAGCAGTACTTC.

For the CDR3, the DNA is TGTGCCAGCAGCTTAGCTCAGTTGAACTACGAGCAGTACTTC. The encoded protein is CASSLAQLNYEQYF. V gene TRBV7-2 combines with J gene TRBJ2-7; D is unresolved. CDR1 is SGHTA, CDR2 FQGNSA, per germline. Trimming took off 0 bases at V and 3 bases at J, with 9 bases between the two ends. This CDR3 is 14 amino acids long.

This chain links TRBV5-1 with TRBJ1-2; no clear D. Trimming left V 5 bases short and J 4 bases short, with 15 bases between. This CDR3 spans 14 amino acids. Germline V gene lookup returns CDR1 SGHRS and CDR2 YFSETQ. The CDR3 here is CASSLEGEGYGYTF. The CDR3 DNA follows: TGCGCCAGCAGTCTGGAGGGTGAGGGCTATGGCTACACCTTC.

The CDR3 loop is CASSSTGTGRTETQYF. CDR3 in DNA: TGCGCCAGCAGCTCTACCGGGACAGGGCGTACAGAGACCCAGTACTTC. This chain connects TRBV5-1 to TRBJ2-5; 9 bases agree with TRBD1. Unmatched junction bases numbered 10, after V lost 3 bases and J lost 4 bases. Germline loops: CDR1 SGHRS, CDR2 YFSETQ. The CDR3 length is 16 residues.

The rearrangement uses TRBV6-5 and TRBJ1-2; TRBD1 is a possible D gene (6 bases). From germline, CDR1 is MNHEY and CDR2 SVGAGI. The V end was cut by 6 bases, the J end by 6 bases, with 14 bases between. The CDR3 totals 13 residues. In DNA form, the CDR3 reads TGTGCCAGCAGGGAAGGGGGAGACCATGGCTACACCTTC. It encodes CASREGGDHGYTF.

In its sample, this clone was seen once. V usage is TRBV28 and J usage is TRBJ1-6; 7 bases align to TRBD1. Germline values: CDR1 MDHEN, CDR2 SYDVKM. V shed 3 bases, J shed 13 bases, and the junction held 0 bases outside the gene matches. The CDR3 spans 11 residues. DNA for the CDR3: TGTGCCAGCAGTTTGACAGGGCCCCTCCACTTT. Translating gives CASSLTGPLHF.

This chain's CDR3 is CASSRTGGDTQYF. CDR3 in DNA: TGTGCCAGTAGTAGAACAGGGGGTGATACGCAGTATTTT. This chain links TRBV19 with TRBJ2-3, with 8 bases aligning to TRBD1. The germline CDR1 and CDR2 sequences are LNHDA and SQIVND (reference sequence). After removal of 4 bases from V and 6 bases from J, the junction contained 3 bases not matched to a gene. CDR3 length: 13 amino acids.

This clone was observed a single time. The rearrangement joins TRBV19 to TRBJ1-5; no definite D call. The CDR3 length is 13 residues. Between the trimmed V and J ends, which lost 3 bases and 4 bases, there was a span of 7 bases. The germline CDR1 and CDR2 sequences are LNHDA and SQIVND (reference sequence). Here the CDR3 reads CASSITANQPQHF. The CDR3 region has the DNA TGTGCCAGTAGTATCACAGCTAATCAGCCCCAGCATTTT.

The table lists this clone with a count of one. The genes are TRBV18 and TRBJ2-5, with 7 bases matching TRBD1. CDR1 is KGHSH, CDR2 LQKENI, per germline. The CDR3 totals 15 residues. V lost 4 bases, J lost 2 bases, and 7 bases stayed unmatched. In nucleotides, the CDR3 is TGTGCCAGCTCACTCAATCGACAGGGACAAGAGACCCAGTACTTC. It translates to CASSLNRQGQETQYF.

J is TRBJ2-2 and V is TRBV11-3; TRBD2 agrees at 9 bases. This CDR3 region has 14 residues. CDR1 and CDR2 (germline): SGHNT, YENEEA. Losses at the gene ends were 3 bases for V and 5 bases for J; bases not matched to a gene: 1. CDR3 sequence reads: CASSFSGGTGELFF. Here the CDR3 DNA reads TGTGCCAGCAGCTTTAGCGGGGGAACCGGGGAGCTGTTTTTT.

This chain uses TRBV9 with TRBJ1-3; unclear D gene. The V end lost 3 bases, the J end lost 1 base, and 11 bases lay between the germline ends. The CDR3 is 15 amino acids. Germline values: CDR1 SGDLS, CDR2 YYNGEE. The CDR3 here is CASSGTGVSGNTIYF. The CDR3 nucleotides are TGTGCCAGCAGCGGAACGGGAGTTTCTGGAAACACCATATATTTT.

V and J are TRBV7-9 and TRBJ1-3; 8 bases line up with TRBD1. CDR3 length equals 18 residues. V lost 5 bases, J lost 2 bases, and 14 bases stayed unmatched. Germline V gene data show CDR1 as SEHNR and CDR2 as FQNEAQ (reference sequence). The CDR3 loop is CASSASLTGAGTGNTIYF. In nucleotides, the CDR3 is TGTGCCAGCAGCGCATCTCTGACAGGGGCAGGGACTGGAAACACCATATATTTT.

The chain combines TRBV5-1 with TRBJ1-4; TRBD1 agrees at 7 bases. From germline, CDR1 is SGHRS and CDR2 YFSETQ. With 0 bases clipped from V and 8 bases from J, the junction kept 10 bases outside the gene matches. This CDR3 has 16 residues. The CDR3 spells CASSLGTQGSGEKLFF. The CDR3 bases are TGCGCCAGCAGCTTGGGGACACAGGGGAGCGGAGAAAAACTGTTTTTT.

This rearrangement joins TRBV4-1 to TRBJ1-2; the D gene is possibly TRBD1 (5 bases). The length of the CDR3 is 16 residues. The germline CDR1 and CDR2 sequences are MGHRA and YSYEKL. Trimming left V 0 bases short and J 0 bases short, with 11 bases between. The CDR3 bases are TGCGCCAGCAGCCAAGATGCGACAGCAGCTAACTATGGCTACACCTTC. It encodes CASSQDATAANYGYTF.

The gene calls are TRBV5-1 and TRBJ1-1; D remains ambiguous. This CDR3 has 14 amino acids. The V gene's germline CDR1 is SGHRS and CDR2 YFSETQ. Trimming left V 4 bases short and J 4 bases short, with 14 bases between. In nucleotides, the CDR3 is TGCGCCAGCAGCCCTAGCAGGCTGGTCACTGAAGCTTTCTTT. This gives the protein CASSPSRLVTEAFF.

This clone was counted a single time. The chain joins TRBV10-3 to TRBJ2-5; perhaps TRBD1 as D (6 bases). The CDR3 totals 17 residues. In germline, CDR1 is ENHRY, CDR2 SYGVKD. The V end lost 0 bases, the J end lost 5 bases, and 19 bases lay between the germline ends. CDR3 nucleotide sequence: TGTGCCATCAGTGAGTCGACAGGAGCTCCCGGCGGGGAGACCCAGTACTTC. It specifies CAISESTGAPGGETQYF.

J is TRBJ2-7 and V is TRBV18, with 8 bases matching TRBD2. The CDR3 contains 16 residues. After removal of 2 bases from V and 0 bases from J, the junction contained 6 bases not matched to a gene. The germline V gene has CDR1 KGHSH and CDR2 LQKENI. CDR3 in amino acids: CASSPEAGGSSYEQYF. Written as DNA, the CDR3 is TGTGCCAGCTCACCAGAGGCGGGGGGTAGCTCCTACGAGCAGTACTTC.

The rearrangement uses TRBV5-1 and TRBJ2-5, with 8 bases aligning to TRBD1. Trimming at V came to 4 bases and at J to 4 bases, leaving 6 bases not matched to a gene. This CDR3 contains 14 residues. In germline, CDR1 is SGHRS, CDR2 YFSETQ. This CDR3 reads CASSPGGGSETQYF. Here the CDR3 DNA reads TGCGCCAGCAGCCCAGGGGGCGGTTCAGAGACCCAGTACTTC.